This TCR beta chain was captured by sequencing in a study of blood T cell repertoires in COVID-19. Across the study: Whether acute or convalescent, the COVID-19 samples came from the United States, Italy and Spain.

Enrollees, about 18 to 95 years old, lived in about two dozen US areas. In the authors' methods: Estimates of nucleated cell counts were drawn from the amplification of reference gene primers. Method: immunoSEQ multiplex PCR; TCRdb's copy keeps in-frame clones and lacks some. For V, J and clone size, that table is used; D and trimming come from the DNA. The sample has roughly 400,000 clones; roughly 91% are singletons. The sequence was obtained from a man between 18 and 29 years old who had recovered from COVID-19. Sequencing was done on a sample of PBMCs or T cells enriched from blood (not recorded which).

DNA for the CDR3: TGCGCCAGCAGCTTGGGCTGGGGAGTAGGGGAGCAGTACTTC. This gives the protein CASSLGWGVGEQYF. The chain uses TRBV5-1 and TRBJ2-7, with TRBD2 as a possible D gene (5 bases). Trimming removed 0 bases from V and 7 bases from J, with 14 bases in between. This CDR3 is built from 14 residues. Germline-derived CDR1 and CDR2 are SGHRS and YFSETQ.